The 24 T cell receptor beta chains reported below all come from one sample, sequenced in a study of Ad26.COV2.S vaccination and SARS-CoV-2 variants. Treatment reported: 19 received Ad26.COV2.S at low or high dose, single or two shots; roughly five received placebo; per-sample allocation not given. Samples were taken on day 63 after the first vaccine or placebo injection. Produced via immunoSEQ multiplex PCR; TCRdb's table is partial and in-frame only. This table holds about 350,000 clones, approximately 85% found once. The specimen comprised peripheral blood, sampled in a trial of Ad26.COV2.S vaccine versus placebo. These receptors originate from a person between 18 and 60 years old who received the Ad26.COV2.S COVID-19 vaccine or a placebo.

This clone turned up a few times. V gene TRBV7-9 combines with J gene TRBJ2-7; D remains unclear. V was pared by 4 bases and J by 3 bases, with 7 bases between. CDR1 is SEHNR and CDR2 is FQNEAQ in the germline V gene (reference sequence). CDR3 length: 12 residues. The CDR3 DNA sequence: TGTGCCAGCAGCTCCCAACACTACGAGCAGTACTTC. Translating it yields CASSSQHYEQYF.

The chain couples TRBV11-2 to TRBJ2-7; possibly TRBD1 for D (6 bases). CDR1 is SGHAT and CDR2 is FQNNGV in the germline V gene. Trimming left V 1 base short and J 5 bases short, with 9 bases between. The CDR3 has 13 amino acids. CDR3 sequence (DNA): TGTGCCAGCAGCTTAGCAGGGACAAACGAGCAGTACTTC. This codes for CASSLAGTNEQYF.

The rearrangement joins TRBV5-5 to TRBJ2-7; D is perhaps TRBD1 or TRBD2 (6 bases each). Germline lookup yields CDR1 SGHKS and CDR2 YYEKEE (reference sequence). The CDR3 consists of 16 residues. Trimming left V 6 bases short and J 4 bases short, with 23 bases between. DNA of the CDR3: TGTGCCAGCACCTTCTCGGGGGCGAGTGAGGGATACGAGCAGTACTTC. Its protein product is CASTFSGASEGYEQYF.

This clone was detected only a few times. The CDR3 region has the DNA TGTGCCAGCAGTTATACGGGTTCGCGCCAGCATTTT. Residues: CASSYTGSRQHF. The rearrangement uses TRBV6-2 or TRBV6-3 and TRBJ1-5; D uncertain. CDR3 size: 12 residues. V lost 3 bases, J lost 12 bases, and 12 bases lay in between. Germline V gene data show CDR1 as MNHEY and CDR2 as SVGEGT.

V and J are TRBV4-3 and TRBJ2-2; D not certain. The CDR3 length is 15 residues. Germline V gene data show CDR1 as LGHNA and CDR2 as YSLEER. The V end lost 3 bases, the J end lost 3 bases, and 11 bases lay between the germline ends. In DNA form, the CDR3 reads TGCGCCAGCAGCCAGGAACTGCGTGACACCGGGGAGCTGTTTTTT. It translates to CASSQELRDTGELFF.

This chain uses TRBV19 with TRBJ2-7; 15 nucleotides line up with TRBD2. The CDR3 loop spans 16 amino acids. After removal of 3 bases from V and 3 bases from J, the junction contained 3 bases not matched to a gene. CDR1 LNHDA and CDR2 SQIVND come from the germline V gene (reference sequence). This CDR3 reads CASSIGLAGGFYEQYF. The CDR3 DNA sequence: TGTGCCAGTAGTATCGGACTAGCGGGAGGGTTCTACGAGCAGTACTTC.

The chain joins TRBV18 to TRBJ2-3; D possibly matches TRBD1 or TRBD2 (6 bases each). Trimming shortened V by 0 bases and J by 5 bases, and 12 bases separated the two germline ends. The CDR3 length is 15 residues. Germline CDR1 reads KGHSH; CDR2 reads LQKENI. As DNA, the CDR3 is TGTGCCAGCTCACCACCCTGGGGGGCCGGAGATACGCAGTATTTT. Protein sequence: CASSPPWGAGDTQYF.

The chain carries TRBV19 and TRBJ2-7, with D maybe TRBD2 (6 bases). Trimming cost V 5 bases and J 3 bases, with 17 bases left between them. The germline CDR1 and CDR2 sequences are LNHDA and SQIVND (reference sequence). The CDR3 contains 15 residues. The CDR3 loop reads CASSPVEGRDYEQYF. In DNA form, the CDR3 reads TGTGCCAGTAGTCCTGTGGAGGGAAGGGACTACGAGCAGTACTTC.

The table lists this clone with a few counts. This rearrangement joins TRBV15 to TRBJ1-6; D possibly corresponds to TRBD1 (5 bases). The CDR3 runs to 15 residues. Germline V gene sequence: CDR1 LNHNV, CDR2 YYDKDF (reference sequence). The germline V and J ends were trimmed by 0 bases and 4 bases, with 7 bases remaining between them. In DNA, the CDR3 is TGTGCCACCAGCAGAGAATCAGGGTATAATTCACCCCTCCACTTT. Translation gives CATSRESGYNSPLHF.

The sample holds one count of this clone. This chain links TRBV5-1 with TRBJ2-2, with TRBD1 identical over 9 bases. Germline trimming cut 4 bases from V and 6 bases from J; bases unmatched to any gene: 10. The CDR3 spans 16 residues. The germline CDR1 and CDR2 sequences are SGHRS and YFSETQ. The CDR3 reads CASSPYTGGAAGELFF. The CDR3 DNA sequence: TGCGCCAGCAGCCCCTACACAGGGGGCGCGGCCGGGGAGCTGTTTTTT.

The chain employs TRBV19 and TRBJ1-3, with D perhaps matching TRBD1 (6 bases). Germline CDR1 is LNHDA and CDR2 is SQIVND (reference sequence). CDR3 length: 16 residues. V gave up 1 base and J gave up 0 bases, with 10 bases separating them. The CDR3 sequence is CASSIVWTDSGNTIYF. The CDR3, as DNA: TGTGCCAGTAGTATAGTGTGGACAGACTCTGGAAACACCATATATTTT.

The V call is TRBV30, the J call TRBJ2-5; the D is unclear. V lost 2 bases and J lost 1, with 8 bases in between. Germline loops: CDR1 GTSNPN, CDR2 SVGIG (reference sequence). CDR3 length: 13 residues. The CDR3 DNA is TGTGCCTGGAGTCACGACATCCAAGAGACCCAGTACTTC. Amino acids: CAWSHDIQETQYF.

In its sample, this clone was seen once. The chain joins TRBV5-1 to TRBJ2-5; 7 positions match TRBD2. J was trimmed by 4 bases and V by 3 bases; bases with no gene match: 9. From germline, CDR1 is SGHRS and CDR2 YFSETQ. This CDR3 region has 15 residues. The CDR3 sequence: CASSSGTTVAETQYF. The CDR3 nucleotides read TGCGCCAGCAGCTCCGGGACTACAGTTGCAGAGACCCAGTACTTC. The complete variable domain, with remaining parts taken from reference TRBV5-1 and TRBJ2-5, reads KAGVTQTPRYLIKTRGQQVTLSCSPISGHRSVSWYQQTPGQGLQFLFEYFSETQRNKGNFPGRFSGRQFSNSRSEMNVSTLELGDSALYLCASSSGTTVAETQYFGPGTRLLVL.

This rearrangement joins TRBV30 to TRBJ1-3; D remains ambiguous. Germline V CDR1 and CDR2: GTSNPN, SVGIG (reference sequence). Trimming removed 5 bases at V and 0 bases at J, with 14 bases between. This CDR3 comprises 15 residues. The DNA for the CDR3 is TGTGCCTGGGCTCCGGGAGTTGGCTCTGGAAACACCATATATTTT. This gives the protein CAWAPGVGSGNTIYF.

The CDR3 region is CASSPRDYNEQFF. CDR3 nucleotide sequence: TGTGCCAGCTCACCCCGGGACTACAATGAGCAGTTCTTC. The chain carries TRBV18 and TRBJ2-1; TRBD2 is a possible D gene (5 bases). This CDR3 has 13 residues. The germline gives CDR1 KGHSH, CDR2 LQKENI. V was clipped by 3 bases and J by 3 bases, with 6 bases between them.

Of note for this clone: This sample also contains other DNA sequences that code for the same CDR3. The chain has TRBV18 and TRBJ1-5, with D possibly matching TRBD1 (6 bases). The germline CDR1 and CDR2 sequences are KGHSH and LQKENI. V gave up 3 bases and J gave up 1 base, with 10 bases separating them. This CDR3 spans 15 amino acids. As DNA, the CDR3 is TGTGCCAGCTCACCCCAGGGGAACAGCAATCAGCCCCAGCATTTT. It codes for CASSPQGNSNQPQHF.

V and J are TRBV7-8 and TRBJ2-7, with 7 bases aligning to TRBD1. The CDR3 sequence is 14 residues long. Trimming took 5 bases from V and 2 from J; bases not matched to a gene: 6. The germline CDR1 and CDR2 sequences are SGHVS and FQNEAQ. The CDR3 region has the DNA TGTGCCAGCAGCCGAGGGGACAGTACCTACGAGCAGTACTTC. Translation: CASSRGDSTYEQYF. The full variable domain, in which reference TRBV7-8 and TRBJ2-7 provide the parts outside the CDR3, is GAGVSQSPRYKVAKRGQDVALRCDPISGHVSLFWYQQALGQGPEFLTYFQNEAQLDKSGLPSDRFFAERPEGSVSTLKIQRTQQEDSAVYLCASSRGDSTYEQYFGPGTRLTVT.

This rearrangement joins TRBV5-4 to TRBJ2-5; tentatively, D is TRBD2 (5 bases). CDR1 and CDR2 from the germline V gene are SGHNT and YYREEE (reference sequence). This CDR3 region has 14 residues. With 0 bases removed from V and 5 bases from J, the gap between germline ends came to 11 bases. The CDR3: CASSLAGSSETQYF. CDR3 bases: TGTGCCAGCAGCTTGGCGGGGTCATCTGAGACCCAGTACTTC.

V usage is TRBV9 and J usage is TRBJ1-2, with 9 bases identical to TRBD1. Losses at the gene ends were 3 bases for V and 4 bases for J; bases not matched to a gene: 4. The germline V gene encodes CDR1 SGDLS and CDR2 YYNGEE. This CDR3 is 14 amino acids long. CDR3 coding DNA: TGTGCCAGCAGCGCCGGGACAGGGCCCTATGGCTACACCTTC. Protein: CASSAGTGPYGYTF. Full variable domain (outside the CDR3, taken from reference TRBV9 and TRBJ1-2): DSGVTQTPKHLITATGQRVTLRCSPRSGDLSVYWYQQSLDQGLQFLIQYYNGEERAKGNILERFSAQQFPDLHSELNLSSLELGDSALYFCASSAGTGPYGYTFGSGTRLTVV.

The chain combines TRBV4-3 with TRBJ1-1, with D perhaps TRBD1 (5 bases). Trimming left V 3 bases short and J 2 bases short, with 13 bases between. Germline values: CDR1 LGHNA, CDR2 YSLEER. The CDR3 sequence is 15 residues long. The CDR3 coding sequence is TGCGCCAGCAGCCATCTAGCCCAGGGCAACACTGAAGCTTTCTTT. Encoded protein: CASSHLAQGNTEAFF.

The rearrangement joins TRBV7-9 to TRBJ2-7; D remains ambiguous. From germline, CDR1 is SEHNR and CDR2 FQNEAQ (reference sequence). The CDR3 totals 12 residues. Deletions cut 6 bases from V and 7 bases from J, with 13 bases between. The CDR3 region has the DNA TGTGCCAGCAGAAACCAGGTGCCGGAGCAGTACTTC. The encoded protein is CASRNQVPEQYF.

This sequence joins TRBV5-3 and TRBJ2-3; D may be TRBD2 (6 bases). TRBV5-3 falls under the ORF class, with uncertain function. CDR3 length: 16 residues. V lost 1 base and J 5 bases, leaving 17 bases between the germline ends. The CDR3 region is CARSLCDGGVKDTQYF. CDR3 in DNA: TGTGCCAGAAGCTTGTGTGATGGCGGGGTAAAAGATACGCAGTATTTT.

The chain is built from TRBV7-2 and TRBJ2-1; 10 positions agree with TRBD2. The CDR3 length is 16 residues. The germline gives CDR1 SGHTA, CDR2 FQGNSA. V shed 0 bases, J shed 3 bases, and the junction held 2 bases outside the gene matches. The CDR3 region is CASSLAGTSDYNEQFF. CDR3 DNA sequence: TGTGCCAGCAGCTTAGCCGGGACTAGCGACTACAATGAGCAGTTCTTC.

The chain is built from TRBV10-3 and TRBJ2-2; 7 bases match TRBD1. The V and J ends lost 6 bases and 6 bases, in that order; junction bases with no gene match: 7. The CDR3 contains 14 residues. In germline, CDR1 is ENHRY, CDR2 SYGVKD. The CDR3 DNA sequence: TGTGCCATCAGCGACAGGGCGGGCCCCGGGGAGCTGTTTTTT. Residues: CAISDRAGPGELFF.